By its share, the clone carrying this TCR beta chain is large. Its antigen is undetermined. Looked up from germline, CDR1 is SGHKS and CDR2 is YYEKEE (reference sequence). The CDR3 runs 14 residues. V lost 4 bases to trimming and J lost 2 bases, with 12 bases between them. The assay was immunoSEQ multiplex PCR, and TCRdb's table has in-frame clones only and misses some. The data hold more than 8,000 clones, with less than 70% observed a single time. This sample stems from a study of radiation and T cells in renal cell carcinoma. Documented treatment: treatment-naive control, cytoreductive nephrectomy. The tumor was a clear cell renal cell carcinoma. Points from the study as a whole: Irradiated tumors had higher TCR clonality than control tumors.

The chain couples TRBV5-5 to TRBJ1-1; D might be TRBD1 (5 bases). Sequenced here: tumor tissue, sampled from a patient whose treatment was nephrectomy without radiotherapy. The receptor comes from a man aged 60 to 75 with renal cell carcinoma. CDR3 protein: CASSLVQGNTEAFF. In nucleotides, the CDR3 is TGTGCCAGCAGCCTGGTGCAGGGAAACACTGAAGCTTTCTTT.